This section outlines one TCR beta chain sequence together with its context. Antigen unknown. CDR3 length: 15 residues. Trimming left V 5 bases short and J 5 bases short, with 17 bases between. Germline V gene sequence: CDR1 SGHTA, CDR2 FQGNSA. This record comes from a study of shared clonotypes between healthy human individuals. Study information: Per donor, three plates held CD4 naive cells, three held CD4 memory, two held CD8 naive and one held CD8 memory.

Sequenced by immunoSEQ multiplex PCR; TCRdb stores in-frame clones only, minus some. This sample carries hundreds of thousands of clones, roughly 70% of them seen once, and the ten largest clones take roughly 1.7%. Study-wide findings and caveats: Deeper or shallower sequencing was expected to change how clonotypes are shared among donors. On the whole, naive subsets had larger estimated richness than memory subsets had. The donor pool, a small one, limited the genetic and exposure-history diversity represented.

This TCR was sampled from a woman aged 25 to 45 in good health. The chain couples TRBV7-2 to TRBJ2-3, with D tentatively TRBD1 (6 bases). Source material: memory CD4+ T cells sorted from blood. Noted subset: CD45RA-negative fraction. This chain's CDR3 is CASSPDRFGGDTQYF. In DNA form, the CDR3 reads TGTGCCAGCAGCCCCGACAGGTTTGGAGGAGATACGCAGTATTTT.